The entry below describes one T cell receptor (beta chain). Its target antigen remains unknown. Base qualities are not recorded, but no much larger clone differs from it by a single base. The CDR3 regions of human TCRbeta chains were analyzed by immunosequencing. In the paper's pipeline: TCRs in the repertoires were matched against a reference library of SARS-CoV-2-specific TCRs that had been generated with the MIRA antigen-specificity platform. Breadth meant the fraction of unique TCRs that were SARS-CoV-2-associated, whereas depth meant the fraction of total T cells that were SARS-CoV-2-associated. Using the MIRA data, every spike-specific TCR was mapped to the spike region that the TCR reacted to and assigned to either a CD4 or a CD8 class. Log10-transformed breadth and depth values were compared by one-way ANOVA with Sidak's multiple comparisons tests. The source is immuneACCESS, and TCRdb retained only in-frame sequences with V and J called. Part of the clones is not carried over; for the studies checked, unresolved V genes explain less than half of this, and the remainder is unexplained. V and J calls plus clone size are reproduced from that table; the DNA served to infer D and trimming. The sample records 120,000 or so clones, about 79% of which are singletons. Jointly, the top ten make up about 29% of the sample.

These data are taken from a study of T cell responses to AZD1222 COVID-19 vaccine (dated by TCRdb to about 2021). Some background on the complete study: A total of 233 trial participants underwent TCR sequencing, of whom 200 to 220 received two doses of AZD1222 and about 25 received two doses of the MenACWY control vaccine. Trial participants were enrolled by age into subgroups of 18-55, 56-69 and 70-plus years, and roughly 160, 29 and 62 TCR-sequenced participants, respectively, were included in these subgroups.

Overall study outcomes, separate from this receptor: The 56-69-year group was small, and its depth increase did not reach significance, likely because of low power. Because no samples from the day 14 peak response were available, repertoires could be characterized only after the peak T cell response. The whole spike protein was spanned by vaccine-associated CD4 TCRs, and dominant responses were seen in regions 160-218 and 743-854. Reportedly, almost half of the unique spike-specific TCRs recognized epitopes lying outside the regions that are mutated in the B.1.351 and B.1.1.7 variants. Participants were mostly white British, with more females than males. The authors suggested clonal diversity may have been underestimated. Only a handful of AZD1222 recipients were SARS-CoV-2 seropositive at baseline, limiting conclusions about previously exposed vaccinees. After two AZD1222 doses, spike-specific TCR breadth and depth were significantly higher than at day 0 and than in MenACWY recipients.

According to the study, the label for this sample's time point signals: about 28 days (+/-7) after the second vaccine dose. Because spike-specific TCR depth and breadth did not differ between the two schedules, AZD1222 recipients who got a second dose at roughly 4 weeks were pooled with those who got a second dose at roughly 12 weeks. Vaccinee samples were obtained from the UK trials COV001 and COV002, which included a single-blind randomized controlled phase 2/3 trial of AZD1222 (ChAdOx1 nCoV-19) in healthy adults. For TCRbeta chain sequencing, PBMC samples were collected from trial participants at day 0 and at day 28 after the second dose. The CDR3 sequence holds 15 residues, the cysteine and phenylalanine included. The DNA shown is the 45-base CDR3, in frame from base 1. CDR1 and CDR2, looked up from the germline V gene, are SGHTA and FQGTGA. Trimmed from V: 1 base; trimmed from J: 4 bases; junction bases lacking a gene match: 6.

The material sequenced was peripheral blood, taken 28 days after the second AZD1222 dose. In this chain, TRBV7-3 is recombined with TRBJ1-2; 7 bases in between match TRBD1. The sequence was collected from an adult who received the AZD1222 COVID-19 vaccine. CDR3 loop: CASSLNAGTVYGYTF. The nucleotide sequence reads as follows: TGTGCCAGCAGCTTAAACGCAGGGACAGTCTATGGCTACACCTTC.